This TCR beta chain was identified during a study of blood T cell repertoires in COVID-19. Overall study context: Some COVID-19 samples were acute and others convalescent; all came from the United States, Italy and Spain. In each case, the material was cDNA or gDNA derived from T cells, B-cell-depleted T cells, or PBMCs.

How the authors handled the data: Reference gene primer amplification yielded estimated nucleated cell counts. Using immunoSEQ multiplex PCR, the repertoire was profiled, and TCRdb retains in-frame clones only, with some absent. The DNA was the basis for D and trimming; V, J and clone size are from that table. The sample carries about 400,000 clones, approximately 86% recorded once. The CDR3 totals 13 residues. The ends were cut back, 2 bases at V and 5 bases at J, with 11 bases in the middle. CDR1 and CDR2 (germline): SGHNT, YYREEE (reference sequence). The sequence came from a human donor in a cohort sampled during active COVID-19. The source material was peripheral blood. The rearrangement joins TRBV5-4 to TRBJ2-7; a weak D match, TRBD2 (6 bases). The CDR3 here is CASSLTWGDEQYF. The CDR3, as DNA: TGTGCCAGCAGCTTAACCTGGGGGGACGAGCAGTACTTC. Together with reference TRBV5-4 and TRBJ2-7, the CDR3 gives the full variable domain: ETGVTQSPTHLIKTRGQQVTLRCSSQSGHNTVSWYQQALGQGPQFIFQYYREEENGRGNFPPRFSGLQFPNYSSELNVNALELDDSALYLCASSLTWGDEQYFGPGTRLTVT.